A selection of T cell receptor beta chains follows, all from one sample in a study of blood T cell repertoires in COVID-19. Assay used: immunoSEQ multiplex PCR; TCRdb lists only in-frame clones, some missing. The table shows around 260,000 clones, with 75% to 90% occurring only once. Sequenced input: peripheral blood. The receptors derive from a woman between 40 and 50 years old who had recovered from COVID-19. The conserved cysteine and the conserved F or W are not part of the CDR3 here.

v_call	cdr3_length	j_call	cdr3_aa
TRBV3-1/TRBV3-2	14	TRBJ2-5	ASSHPAGTRQETQY
TRBV7-2	13	TRBJ2-5	ASSLDAGVGETQY
TRBV12-3/TRBV12-4	11	TRBJ2-1	ASSLGTHNEQF
TRBV5-1	12	TRBJ1-1	ASSSQGMNTEAF
TRBV27	13	TRBJ2-1	ASSRASDFSNEQF
TRBV10-3	11	TRBJ1-5	ATGREGNQPQH
TRBV5-8	13	TRBJ2-7	ASSPSPRPGDEQY
TRBV28	13	TRBJ2-1	ASKEGDRDFEEQF
TRBV29-1	10	TRBJ2-1	SVGTSGRGGF
TRBV28	14	TRBJ2-7	ASSLSLTSGVYEQY
TRBV19	13	TRBJ2-1	ASSMGLAGADEQF
TRBV18	14	TRBJ1-3	ASSPRDTKSGNTIY
TRBV27	12	TRBJ2-7	ASYAAGAPYEQY
TRBV30	11	TRBJ2-5	AWSVNRRETQY
TRBV5-4	13	TRBJ2-7	ASSLGPGIGGEQY
TRBV28	12	TRBJ2-7	ASSGELQSYEQY
TRBV6-6	10	TRBJ2-5	ASNPEGQTQY
TRBV30	12	TRBJ1-5	AWSVTGPNQPQH
TRBV18	12	TRBJ2-1	ASSPSDRGTEQF
TRBV10-1	13	TRBJ2-3	ASSEFPGGLDTQY
TRBV6-6	16	TRBJ2-1	ASSRPYGPGLTYNEQF
TRBV29-1	14	TRBJ1-2	SATDSTGGANYGYT
TRBV18	14	TRBJ2-1	ASSEWASGSVHEQF
TRBV6-5	14	TRBJ2-2	ASSYGGAIRTGELF
TRBV18	11	TRBJ2-7	ASSRGQDYEQY
TRBV27	13	TRBJ2-7	ASSSLAGEGYEQY
TRBV4-1	12	TRBJ2-1	ASSRASGPSLQF
TRBV18	12	TRBJ2-7	ASSPPLRYYEQY
TRBV25-1	14	TRBJ2-1	ASSSLSSGRINEQF
TRBV19	11	TRBJ1-2	ASTGGTIRGYT
TRBV27	15	TRBJ2-2	ASSPGPGLADTGELF
TRBV28	10	TRBJ2-7	ASSNSNYEQY
TRBV5-4	14	TRBJ2-5	ASSYGLAGVGETQY
TRBV19	14	TRBJ1-6	ASSSRDRGPQWALH
TRBV6-5	12	TRBJ2-2	ASSYRERTGELF
TRBV12-5	14	TRBJ2-5	ASGPGLAATQETQY
TRBV30	12	TRBJ1-3	AWSRGNSGNTIY
TRBV6-5	14	TRBJ2-2	ASSYSLAGVTGELF
TRBV6-5	11	TRBJ2-7	ATSTGNSYEQY
TRBV28	10	TRBJ1-2	ASSFYSYGYT
TRBV25-1	12	TRBJ2-3	ASTRGFGTDTQY
TRBV10-3	12	TRBJ2-3	AVRTGASTDTQY
TRBV27	11	TRBJ2-7	ASSSEGGVGQY